These T cell receptor beta chains were read from a single sample in a study of CD8 T cells in ankylosing spondylitis. TCRdb passed the 5' RACE reads through MiXCR, listing each CDR3 protein once. This sample carries 250,000 to 350,000 distinct CDR3 sequences, around 7.6% of them seen once, and the ten largest clones take approximately 15%. The sequenced material came from blood, either unsorted or a sorted T cell fraction (not recorded which). These receptors were taken from a male donor with ankylosing spondylitis. CDR3s include the opening cysteine and the closing phenylalanine or tryptophan. The D gene is left open where the match is weak. Size is omitted from some rows. Given values are once, few, many or a class for expanded clones.

v_gene	abundance	j_gene	d_gene	CDR3nt	CDR3aa
TRBV20-1	few	TRBJ2-1	TRBD2	TGCAGTGCTAGAGTTAGCGGGAGGCCCTACAATGAGCAGTTCTTC	CSARVSGRPYNEQFF
TRBV2	NA	TRBJ2-3	NA	TGTGCCAGCAGTGGGGCGACCAGGACAGATACGCAGTATTTT	CASSGATRTDTQYF
TRBV24-1	many	TRBJ2-7	NA	TGTGCCACCAGAAGGAGGGGAAGGACAGCTTCCGAGCAGTACTTC	CATRRRGRTASEQYF
TRBV10-3	many	TRBJ2-1	NA	TGTGCCATCAGTGAGTCTGTCGGGAGCTCCTACAATGAGCAGTTCTTC	CAISESVGSSYNEQFF
TRBV19	NA	TRBJ2-2	TRBD1	TGTGCCAGTAAAAAAGGGACAGGGGGCTACGAACACGCCGGGGAGCTGTTTTTT	CASKKGTGGYEHAGELFF
TRBV5-6	few	TRBJ1-4	NA	TGTGCCAGCAGTCCCTTCTGGTCCCCAGACGTGAAGGATGAAAAACTGTTTTTT	CASSPFWSPDVKDEKLFF
TRBV5-1	NA	TRBJ1-1	TRBD1	TGCGCCAGCATTATAACTACAGGGGCAGACACTGAAGCTTTCTTT	CASIITTGADTEAFF
TRBV6-6	NA	TRBJ2-1	NA	TGTGCCAGCAGTTACTCTCGGCCTAGCCCCCAGTTCTTC	CASSYSRPSPQFF
TRBV4-1	few	TRBJ2-1	TRBD2	TGCGCCAGCAGCCGCGGGAGAGGGGCCTACAATGAGCAGTTCTTC	CASSRGRGAYNEQFF
TRBV20-1	NA	TRBJ1-1	TRBD1	TGCAGTGCAGACAGGACAGGGAATCTTGCTGAAGCTTTCTTT	CSADRTGNLAEAFF
TRBV12-3/TRBV12-4	few	TRBJ2-7	TRBD2	TGTGCCAGCAGTGCCCGACTAGCGGGAGACTACGAGCAGTACTTC	CASSARLAGDYEQYF
TRBV27	few	TRBJ2-1	TRBD2	TGTGCCAGCAGTTTATCGCGAAGCGGGAGGGAGGTTGAGCAGTTCTTC	CASSLSRSGREVEQFF
TRBV6-2/TRBV6-3	few	TRBJ2-1	TRBD1	TGTGCCAGCAGTTACTATAACCGGGACAGGGTCGTCCATGAGCAGTTCTTC	CASSYYNRDRVVHEQFF
TRBV20-1	NA	TRBJ1-1	TRBD1	TGCAGTGCTAGGTACAGGGGGAGGATCACTGAAGCTTTCTTT	CSARYRGRITEAFF
TRBV19	NA	TRBJ2-5	NA	TGTGCCAGTAGTTCCACTGGGGTGGACGGAAGCGGAGAGACCCAGTACTTC	CASSSTGVDGSGETQYF
TRBV20-1	NA	TRBJ2-7	NA	TGCAGTGCACCGGGGAGCGCCGGCTACGAGCAGTACTTC	CSAPGSAGYEQYF
TRBV20-1	NA	TRBJ1-5	NA	TGCAGTGCTAGCTCGGGGGCCTTTTTGCCCCAGCATTTT	CSASSGAFLPQHF
TRBV4-1	NA	TRBJ2-2	NA	TGCGCCAGCAGCCAGGAGGACAGCAACACCGGGGAGCTGTTTTTT	CASSQEDSNTGELFF
TRBV2	NA	TRBJ2-7	TRBD2	TGTGCCAGCAGTGGGACTAGCGGGAGTCACACGCAGTACTTC	CASSGTSGSHTQYF
TRBV28	few	TRBJ2-1	TRBD1	TGTGCCAGCAACGCGGACAGGGGTAGCTATGAGCAGTTCTTC	CASNADRGSYEQFF